Following are 14 T cell receptor beta chains from one sample sequenced in a study of blood T cell repertoires in COVID-19. Clones were read by immunoSEQ multiplex PCR, and TCRdb kept only the in-frame ones, dropping some. The sample holds around 64,000 clones, about 75% seen once. Source material: PBMCs or T cells enriched from blood (not recorded which). Source of these receptors: a woman in her sixties or seventies who had been exposed to COVID-19.

The chain is built from TRBV25-1 and TRBJ1-2; possible D gene TRBD1, 5 bases. The CDR3 runs to 15 residues. With 5 bases removed from V and 5 bases from J, the gap between germline ends came to 18 bases. Germline CDR1 and CDR2: MGHDK and SYGVNS. CDR3 nucleotide sequence: TGTGCCAGCAGTAACTCCGGGACGGGGGGGTATGGCTACACCTTC. It is translated as CASSNSGTGGYGYTF.

The V and J genes are TRBV3-1 (or the pseudogene TRBV3-2) and TRBJ2-1; the D is unclear. This CDR3 contains 13 residues. Looked up from germline, CDR1 is LGHDT and CDR2 is YNNKEL (reference sequence). The V and J ends lost 1 base and 4 bases respectively, with 5 bases between them. DNA of the CDR3: TGTGCCAGCAGCCAAGCCCAATACAATGAGCAGTTCTTC. Amino acids: CASSQAQYNEQFF.

V is TRBV30 and J is TRBJ1-1; 8 nucleotides line up with TRBD1. The CDR3 extends over 16 amino acids. Germline loops: CDR1 GTSNPN, CDR2 SVGIG (reference sequence). V was pared by 3 bases and J by 1 base, with 10 bases of the junction left unmatched. The CDR3 DNA follows: TGTGCCTGGAGAACAGGGGGAAGTCATGGGAACACTGAAGCTTTCTTT. It specifies CAWRTGGSHGNTEAFF.

The chain carries TRBV27 and TRBJ1-1, with 7 positions matching TRBD1. V was clipped by 2 bases and J by 8 bases; unmatched bases: 5. This CDR3 spans 13 amino acids. Germline V gives CDR1 MNHEY, CDR2 SMNVEV (reference sequence). The CDR3: CASSLRGGIEAFF. In DNA, the CDR3 is TGTGCCAGCAGTTTACGAGGGGGCATCGAAGCTTTCTTT.

This chain uses TRBV10-3 with TRBJ2-5; 10 bases agree with TRBD1. Looked up from germline, CDR1 is ENHRY and CDR2 is SYGVKD. This CDR3 is 14 amino acids long. V lost 2 bases to trimming and J lost 3 bases; unmatched junction nucleotides: 0. The CDR3 loop is CAISEGQGEETQYF. The CDR3 bases are TGTGCCATCAGTGAGGGACAGGGGGAAGAGACCCAGTACTTC.

The chain is built from TRBV28 and TRBJ2-1, with D perhaps TRBD1 (5 bases). Trimming cost V 3 bases and J 3 bases, with 9 bases left between them. Germline CDR1 reads MDHEN; CDR2 reads SYDVKM. This CDR3 spans 14 amino acids. In DNA form, the CDR3 reads TGTGCCAGCAGTTTTACAGGTGGCTACAATGAGCAGTTCTTC. It encodes CASSFTGGYNEQFF.

This chain uses TRBV6-2 or TRBV6-3 with TRBJ2-2; D gene unclear. The CDR3 spans 14 residues. Trimming stripped 6 bases from V and 0 bases from J, with 8 bases between. The V gene's germline CDR1 is MNHEY and CDR2 SVGEGT. The CDR3 DNA follows: TGTGCCAGCAGCCCCCACACGAACACCGGGGAGCTGTTTTTT. This translates into CASSPHTNTGELFF.

This clone was observed at least ten times. The rearrangement joins TRBV13 to TRBJ1-6; no clear D gene. Germline V CDR1 and CDR2: PRHDT, FYEKMQ (reference sequence). V lost 5 bases and J 9 bases, leaving 14 bases between the germline ends. The CDR3 contains 14 residues. The CDR3 protein is CASSAALRSSPLHF. CDR3 DNA sequence: TGTGCCAGCAGCGCCGCTTTACGGAGTTCACCCCTCCACTTT.

The CDR3 DNA is TGCGCCAGCAGCAATGTGCGGGTCGGTGAGCAGTTCTTC. This sequence encodes CASSNVRVGEQFF. The gene calls are TRBV5-1 and TRBJ2-1; D may be TRBD2 (5 bases). Between the trimmed V and J ends, which lost 4 bases and 9 bases, there was a span of 14 bases. Germline V lookup: CDR1 SGHRS, CDR2 YFSETQ. The CDR3 length is 13 residues.

This chain uses TRBV19 with TRBJ1-2; 7 positions match TRBD1. This CDR3 region has 12 residues. In germline, CDR1 is LNHDA, CDR2 SQIVND (reference sequence). V lost 10 bases, J lost 4 bases, and 6 bases stayed unmatched. CDR3 bases: TGTGCCAAACAGGGGTCATCCTATGGCTACACCTTC. As protein: CAKQGSSYGYTF.

The rearrangement links TRBV7-9 to TRBJ2-1; 7 bases align to TRBD2. The junction had 6 bases not matched to a gene; V was cut back by 5 bases and J by 2 bases. This CDR3 spans 15 amino acids. Germline V gene data show CDR1 as SEHNR and CDR2 as FQNEAQ (reference sequence). The DNA for the CDR3 is TGTGCCAGCAGCCCCCTAGCGGCCACCTACAATGAGCAGTTCTTC. Its protein product is CASSPLAATYNEQFF.

This clone has just a few counts. The chain links TRBV5-1 to TRBJ1-1, with 7 bases fitting TRBD1. This CDR3 spans 14 amino acids. CDR1 and CDR2 (germline): SGHRS, YFSETQ. V gave up 5 bases and J gave up 5 bases; unmatched junction bases: 9. The CDR3 bases are TGCGCCAGCAGGCCCACAGGGGCCGGAACTGAAGCTTTCTTT. Protein product: CASRPTGAGTEAFF.

This chain joins TRBV5-1 and TRBJ1-4; no definite D call. The CDR3 runs to 15 residues. CDR1 is SGHRS and CDR2 is YFSETQ in the germline V gene. V lost 0 bases to trimming and J lost 0 bases, with 6 bases between them. Written as DNA, the CDR3 is TGCGCCAGCAGCTTGGCACCAGCAACTAATGAAAAACTGTTTTTT. It specifies CASSLAPATNEKLFF.

This clone was seen only a few times. The J gene is TRBJ2-7, the V gene TRBV4-3; 9 bases align to TRBD1. The germline CDR1 and CDR2 sequences are LGHNA and YSLEER. This CDR3 contains 15 residues. The junction had 4 bases not matched to a gene; V was cut back by 1 base and J by 3 bases. CDR3 nucleotides: TGCGCCAGCAGCCAAGCGGGACAGGGCCACTACGAGCAGTACTTC. The encoded protein is CASSQAGQGHYEQYF.